This T cell receptor beta chain comes out of a study of blood T cell repertoires in COVID-19. Across the study: T cells, B-cell-depleted T cells, or PBMCs supplied cDNA or gDNA.

The CDR3 totals 13 residues. V lost 1 base, J lost 7 bases, and 10 bases lay in between. Germline V gene lookup returns CDR1 MNHNS and CDR2 SASEGT. TCRdb's copy holds only in-frame clones and misses some; the assay was immunoSEQ multiplex PCR. The data hold around 170,000 clones, with over 80% observed a single time. The receptor was derived from a woman aged 55-69 years with acute or convalescent COVID-19. Sequences were obtained from peripheral blood. The chain joins TRBV6-1 to TRBJ1-2; D call uncertain. Written as DNA, the CDR3 is TGTGCCAGCAGTGAAGTGGGAGAAGGTGGCTACACCTTC. It translates to CASSEVGEGGYTF.